The rows below give T cell receptor beta chains drawn from one sample of a study of response to subunit inactivated influenza vaccine. TCRdb itself ran the RT-PCR reads through MiXCR, one entry per CDR3 protein. In the table there are some 500,000 distinct CDR3 sequences, about 15% of which are singletons. This specimen consisted of CD4+ T cells sorted from PBMCs, obtained 23 to 25 months after vaccination. These receptors all stem from a man aged 50 to 69 who received an inactivated influenza vaccine. CDR3s include the opening cysteine and the closing phenylalanine or tryptophan. Each record gives: D gene, V gene, CDR3 length, J gene, clone size, CDR3 DNA, CDR3 protein. D genes are given only for firm matches. Part of the rows lack a size; the others show once, few, many or a class for expanded clones.

D gene: TRBD1; V gene: TRBV29-1; CDR3 length: 13; J gene: TRBJ2-5; clone size: few; CDR3 DNA: TGCAGCGCCATGGACAGGCTCCAAGAGACCCAGTACTTC; CDR3 protein: CSAMDRLQETQYF
D gene: -; V gene: TRBV3-1; CDR3 length: 14; J gene: TRBJ1-1; clone size: -; CDR3 DNA: TGTGCCAGCAGCCAGGGGACACCGAACACTGAAGCTTTCTTT; CDR3 protein: CASSQGTPNTEAFF
D gene: -; V gene: TRBV21-1; CDR3 length: 16; J gene: TRBJ1-1; clone size: few; CDR3 DNA: TGTGCCAGCAGCACCCATCCGGGACAGGAGAACACTGAAGCTTTCTTT; CDR3 protein: CASSTHPGQENTEAFF
D gene: TRBD1; V gene: TRBV7-3; CDR3 length: 15; J gene: TRBJ2-2; clone size: few; CDR3 DNA: TGTGCCAGCAGCTTACGACAGGGGGCAGGCGGGGAGCTGTTTTTT; CDR3 protein: CASSLRQGAGGELFF
D gene: -; V gene: TRBV14; CDR3 length: 15; J gene: TRBJ2-5; clone size: -; CDR3 DNA: TGTGCCAGCAGCCAAGCTCTACTAAAAACAGAGACCCAGTACTTC; CDR3 protein: CASSQALLKTETQYF
D gene: TRBD2; V gene: TRBV20-1; CDR3 length: 14; J gene: TRBJ2-3; clone size: -; CDR3 DNA: TGCAGTGGGACACTAGCGGGTCGCACAGATACGCAGTATTTT; CDR3 protein: CSGTLAGRTDTQYF
D gene: -; V gene: TRBV29-1; CDR3 length: 15; J gene: TRBJ2-3; clone size: -; CDR3 DNA: TGCAGCGTTGAACCCCCCCAGGCGAGCACAGATACGCAGTATTTT; CDR3 protein: CSVEPPQASTDTQYF
D gene: TRBD1; V gene: TRBV20-1; CDR3 length: 15; J gene: TRBJ1-5; clone size: few; CDR3 DNA: TGCAGTGCTAGGACAGGGGGTAGGAGCAATCAGCCCCAGCATTTT; CDR3 protein: CSARTGGRSNQPQHF
D gene: -; V gene: TRBV6-2/TRBV6-3; CDR3 length: 15; J gene: TRBJ2-3; clone size: -; CDR3 DNA: TGTGCCAGCAGTTATCAGATCCATAGCACAGATACGCAGTATTTT; CDR3 protein: CASSYQIHSTDTQYF
D gene: -; V gene: TRBV10-2; CDR3 length: 16; J gene: TRBJ2-5; clone size: few; CDR3 DNA: TGCGCCAGCAGGGACCCTCTCGCTGGGGACCAAGAGACCCAGTACTTC; CDR3 protein: CASRDPLAGDQETQYF
D gene: TRBD1; V gene: TRBV6-1; CDR3 length: 15; J gene: TRBJ2-7; clone size: few; CDR3 DNA: TGTGCCAGCAGTAGAATTGGACAGGGGGATTACGAGCAGTACTTC; CDR3 protein: CASSRIGQGDYEQYF
D gene: -; V gene: TRBV5-1; CDR3 length: 14; J gene: TRBJ2-5; clone size: many; CDR3 DNA: TGCGCCAGCAGCCCCGACGGGGTCCAAGAGACCCAGTACTTC; CDR3 protein: CASSPDGVQETQYF
D gene: -; V gene: TRBV29-1; CDR3 length: 12; J gene: TRBJ2-7; clone size: many; CDR3 DNA: TGCAGCGCCAAAGGCAGTGGGTACGAGCAGTACTTC; CDR3 protein: CSAKGSGYEQYF
D gene: -; V gene: TRBV2; CDR3 length: 14; J gene: TRBJ1-5; clone size: few; CDR3 DNA: TGTGCCAGCACCGAGGGGAGGGTCGGTCAGCCCCAGCATTTT; CDR3 protein: CASTEGRVGQPQHF
D gene: TRBD2; V gene: TRBV20-1; CDR3 length: 13; J gene: TRBJ2-1; clone size: few; CDR3 DNA: TGCAGTGCTGCCAGCGGGGGGGTCAATGAGCAGTTCTTC; CDR3 protein: CSAASGGVNEQFF
D gene: -; V gene: TRBV6-2/TRBV6-3; CDR3 length: 16; J gene: TRBJ1-6; clone size: few; CDR3 DNA: TGTGCCAGCAGTTACCGACGCCAAGGGTGGGTTTCACCCCTCCACTTT; CDR3 protein: CASSYRRQGWVSPLHF
D gene: -; V gene: TRBV4-2; CDR3 length: 16; J gene: TRBJ2-1; clone size: -; CDR3 DNA: TGTGCCAGCAGACGCATCGGACAGGGACTAGGCAATGAGCAGTTCTTC; CDR3 protein: CASRRIGQGLGNEQFF
D gene: TRBD2; V gene: TRBV3-1; CDR3 length: 14; J gene: TRBJ2-2; clone size: few; CDR3 DNA: TGTGCCAGCACGTGGACTAGCGGGATTGGGGAGCTGTTTTTT; CDR3 protein: CASTWTSGIGELFF